Below are 3 T cell receptor beta chains sequenced from a single sample in a study of blood T cell repertoires in COVID-19. Libraries were prepared by immunoSEQ multiplex PCR; TCRdb keeps only in-frame clonotypes and omits some of them. The sample contains approximately 110,000 clones, 75% to 90% of which appear only once. The sample consisted of peripheral blood. These TCRs come from a woman aged 55-70 years with COVID-19, enrolled during active disease.

The chain couples TRBV10-3 to TRBJ2-7; 10 bases align to TRBD1. The CDR3 consists of 14 residues. The trim removed 8 bases at V and 4 bases at J, leaving 8 bases unmatched. Germline assignment: CDR1 ENHRY and CDR2 SYGVKD. The CDR3 loop is CAIRDPGQGYEQYF. DNA of the CDR3: TGTGCCATCCGGGATCCGGGACAGGGGTACGAGCAGTACTTC.

A single count supports this clone. V gene TRBV27 combines with J gene TRBJ1-5; 11 nucleotides align to TRBD1. CDR1 and CDR2 (germline): MNHEY, SMNVEV (reference sequence). This CDR3 is 18 amino acids long. Trimming removed 0 bases from V and 5 bases from J; junction bases left unmatched: 9. CDR3 bases: TGTGCCAGCAGTTTATCCCCGCCAAGGACAGGGGGCCATCAGCCCCAGCATTTT. Amino acid sequence: CASSLSPPRTGGHQPQHF.

The chain employs TRBV5-1 and TRBJ1-2; tentative D call: TRBD1 (6 bases). Germline V lookup: CDR1 SGHRS, CDR2 YFSETQ. V lost 4 bases, J lost 7 bases, and 14 bases lay in between. CDR3 length: 13 amino acids. CDR3 DNA sequence: TGCGCCAGCAGCGAGGACAGTTCCGCTGGCTACACCTTC. It translates to CASSEDSSAGYTF.